A selection of T cell receptor beta chains follows, all from one sample in a study of blood T cells in healthy people across ages. One entry per CDR3 protein results from TCRdb running MiXCR on the 5' RACE reads. The sample shows about 780,000 distinct CDR3 sequences, 60% to 80% of them seen only once. The sequencing sample was made of blood. These receptors were collected from a man between 25 and 39 years old in good health. Both conserved end residues are part of each CDR3. The order of the fields is V gene, clone size, J gene, D gene, CDR3 protein, CDR3 DNA. The D gene is left open where the match is weak. Expanded clones get a size class; other rows say once, few or many, or leave the size out.

v_gene: TRBV7-2; abundance: .; j_gene: TRBJ2-5; d_gene: TRBD1; CDR3aa: CASSTRTGGETQYF; CDR3nt: TGTGCCAGCAGCACCCGGACAGGGGGTGAGACCCAGTACTTC
v_gene: TRBV30; abundance: .; j_gene: TRBJ1-2; d_gene: TRBD1; CDR3aa: CALDRGPPYGYTF; CDR3nt: TGTGCCCTGGACAGGGGTCCCCCATATGGCTACACCTTC
v_gene: TRBV4-2; abundance: .; j_gene: TRBJ1-5; d_gene: .; CDR3aa: CASSQAGQNSNQPQHF; CDR3nt: TGTGCCAGCAGCCAAGCCGGACAAAATAGCAATCAGCCCCAGCATTTT
v_gene: TRBV11-1; abundance: .; j_gene: TRBJ2-6; d_gene: TRBD2; CDR3aa: CASSLALGLAASTSSGANVLTF; CDR3nt: TGTGCCAGCAGCTTAGCGCTAGGACTAGCGGCATCCACGAGTTCTGGGGCCAACGTCCTGACTTTC
v_gene: TRBV4-2; abundance: .; j_gene: TRBJ2-7; d_gene: TRBD2; CDR3aa: CASSPGLAGTSYEQYF; CDR3nt: TGTGCCAGCAGCCCGGGACTAGCGGGGACATCCTACGAGCAGTACTTC
v_gene: TRBV20-1; abundance: few; j_gene: TRBJ2-7; d_gene: .; CDR3aa: CSATSGVPYEQYF; CDR3nt: TGCAGTGCTACGTCAGGGGTTCCCTACGAGCAGTACTTC
v_gene: TRBV7-2; abundance: .; j_gene: TRBJ2-3; d_gene: .; CDR3aa: CASSFRPLRTDTQYF; CDR3nt: TGTGCCAGCAGCTTCCGCCCGTTGCGGACAGATACGCAGTATTTT
v_gene: TRBV20-1; abundance: .; j_gene: TRBJ2-4; d_gene: .; CDR3aa: CSARNAQGSENIQYF; CDR3nt: TGCAGTGCTAGAAATGCGCAGGGGTCGGAAAACATTCAGTACTTC
v_gene: TRBV20-1; abundance: .; j_gene: TRBJ2-1; d_gene: TRBD2; CDR3aa: CSATGASGLPSYNEQFF; CDR3nt: TGCAGTGCTACCGGGGCTAGCGGCTTACCCTCCTACAATGAGCAGTTCTTC
v_gene: TRBV28; abundance: .; j_gene: TRBJ2-5; d_gene: .; CDR3aa: CASSALAGRHLWGETQYF; CDR3nt: TGTGCCAGCAGTGCCTTGGCGGGGCGCCACCTCTGGGGAGAGACCCAGTACTTC
v_gene: TRBV29-1; abundance: .; j_gene: TRBJ2-5; d_gene: TRBD2; CDR3aa: CSVEEELAGVYETQYF; CDR3nt: TGCAGCGTTGAAGAAGAACTAGCGGGGGTGTACGAGACCCAGTACTTC
v_gene: TRBV14; abundance: .; j_gene: TRBJ1-1; d_gene: .; CDR3aa: CASSLLRGVMNTEAFF; CDR3nt: TGTGCCAGCAGCCTCCTTCGGGGGGTAATGAACACTGAAGCTTTCTTT
v_gene: TRBV7-7; abundance: .; j_gene: TRBJ2-1; d_gene: .; CDR3aa: CASSLQEGAYNEQFF; CDR3nt: TGTGCCAGCAGCTTACAGGAAGGGGCTTACAATGAGCAGTTCTTC
v_gene: TRBV14; abundance: once; j_gene: TRBJ2-5; d_gene: .; CDR3aa: CASSQFIGIWGETQYF; CDR3nt: TGTGCCAGCAGCCAGTTTATTGGTATTTGGGGAGAGACCCAGTACTTC
v_gene: TRBV9; abundance: .; j_gene: TRBJ2-1; d_gene: .; CDR3aa: CASSVAGAEFDEQFF; CDR3nt: TGTGCCAGCAGCGTAGCAGGTGCGGAATTTGATGAGCAGTTCTTC
v_gene: TRBV9; abundance: .; j_gene: TRBJ2-3; d_gene: .; CDR3aa: CASSVEGGSPGTQYF; CDR3nt: TGTGCCAGCAGCGTAGAGGGCGGATCGCCAGGTACGCAGTATTTT